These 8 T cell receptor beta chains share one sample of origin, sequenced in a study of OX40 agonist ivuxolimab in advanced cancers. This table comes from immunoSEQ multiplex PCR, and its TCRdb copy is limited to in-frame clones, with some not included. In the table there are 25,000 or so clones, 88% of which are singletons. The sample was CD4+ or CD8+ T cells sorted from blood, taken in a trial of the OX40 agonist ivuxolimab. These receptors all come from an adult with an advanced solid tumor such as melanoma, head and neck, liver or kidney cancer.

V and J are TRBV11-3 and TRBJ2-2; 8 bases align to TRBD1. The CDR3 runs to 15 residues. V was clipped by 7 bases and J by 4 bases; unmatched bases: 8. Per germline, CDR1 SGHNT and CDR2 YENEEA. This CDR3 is CASNPEQGATGELFF. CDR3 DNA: TGTGCCAGCAACCCGGAGCAGGGGGCCACCGGGGAGCTGTTTTTT.

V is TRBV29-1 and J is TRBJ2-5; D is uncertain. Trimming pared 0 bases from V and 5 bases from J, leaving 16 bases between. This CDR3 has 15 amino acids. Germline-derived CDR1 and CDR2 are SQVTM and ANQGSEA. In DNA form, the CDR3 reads TGCAGCGTTGAAGAAGGGTGGCAGGTGGGGGAGACCCAGTACTTC. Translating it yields CSVEEGWQVGETQYF.

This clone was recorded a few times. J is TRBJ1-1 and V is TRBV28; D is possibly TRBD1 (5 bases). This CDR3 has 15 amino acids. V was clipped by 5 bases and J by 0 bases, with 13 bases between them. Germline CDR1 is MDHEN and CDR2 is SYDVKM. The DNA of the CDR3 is TGTGCCAGCAGTCCGCTGGGACTGATGAACACTGAAGCTTTCTTT. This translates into CASSPLGLMNTEAFF.

Written as DNA, the CDR3 is TGTGCCAGCAGCTTGAGGGTCACAGATACGCAGTATTTT. This sequence encodes CASSLRVTDTQYF. The chain couples TRBV11-3 to TRBJ2-3, with TRBD2 as a possible D gene (5 bases). Germline lookup yields CDR1 SGHNT and CDR2 YENEEA. V was pared by 3 bases and J by 2 bases, with 6 bases between. The CDR3 spans 13 residues. Full variable domain (rest looked up from reference TRBV11-3 and TRBJ2-3): EAGVVQSPRYKIIEKKQPVAFWCNPISGHNTLYWYLQNLGQGPELLIRYENEEAVDDSQLPKDRFSAERLKGVDSTLKIQPAELGDSAVYLCASSLRVTDTQYFGPGTRLTVL.

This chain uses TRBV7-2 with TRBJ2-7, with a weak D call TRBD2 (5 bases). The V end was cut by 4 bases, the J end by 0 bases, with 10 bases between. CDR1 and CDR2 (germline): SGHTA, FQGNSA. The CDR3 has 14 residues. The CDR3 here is CASSSVRDSYEQYF. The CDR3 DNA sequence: TGTGCCAGCAGCTCCGTCCGGGACTCCTACGAGCAGTACTTC.

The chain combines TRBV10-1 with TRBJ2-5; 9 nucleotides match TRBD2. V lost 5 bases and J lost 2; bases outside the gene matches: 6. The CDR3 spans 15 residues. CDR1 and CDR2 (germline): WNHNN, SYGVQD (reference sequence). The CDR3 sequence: CASSRTSAHQETQYF. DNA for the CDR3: TGCGCCAGCAGTAGGACTAGCGCCCATCAAGAGACCCAGTACTTC.

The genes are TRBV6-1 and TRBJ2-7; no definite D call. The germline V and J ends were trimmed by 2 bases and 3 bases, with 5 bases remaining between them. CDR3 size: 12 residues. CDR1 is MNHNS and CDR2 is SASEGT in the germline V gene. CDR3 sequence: CASSEHSYEQYF. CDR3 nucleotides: TGTGCCAGCAGTGAACACAGCTACGAGCAGTACTTC.

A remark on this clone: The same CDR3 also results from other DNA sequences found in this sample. The CDR3 protein is CSVEDPVNEQYF. The CDR3 bases are TGCAGCGTTGAAGATCCCGTAAACGAGCAGTACTTC. V and J are TRBV29-1 and TRBJ2-7; D is unresolved. This CDR3 comprises 12 residues. Trimming shortened V by 0 bases and J by 5 bases, and 8 bases separated the two germline ends. Germline-derived CDR1 and CDR2 are SQVTM and ANQGSEA.